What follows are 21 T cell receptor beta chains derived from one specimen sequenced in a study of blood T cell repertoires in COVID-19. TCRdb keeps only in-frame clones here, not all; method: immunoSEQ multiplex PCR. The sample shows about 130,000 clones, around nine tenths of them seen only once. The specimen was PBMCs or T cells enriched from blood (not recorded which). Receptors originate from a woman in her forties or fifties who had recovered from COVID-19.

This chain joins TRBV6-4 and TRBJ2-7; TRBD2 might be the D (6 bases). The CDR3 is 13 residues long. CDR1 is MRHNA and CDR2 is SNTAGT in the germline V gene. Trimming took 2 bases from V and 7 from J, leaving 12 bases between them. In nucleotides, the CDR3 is TGTGCCAGCAGTGACAGGGGCGGGAAGGAGCAGTACTTC. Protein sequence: CASSDRGGKEQYF.

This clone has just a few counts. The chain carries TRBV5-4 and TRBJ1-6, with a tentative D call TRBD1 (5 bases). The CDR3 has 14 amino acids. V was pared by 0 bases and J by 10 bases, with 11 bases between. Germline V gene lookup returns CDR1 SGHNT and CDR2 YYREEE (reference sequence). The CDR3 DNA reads TGTGCCAGCAGCTTGGGGGGGGAGGGGTCACCCCTCCACTTT. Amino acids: CASSLGGEGSPLHF.

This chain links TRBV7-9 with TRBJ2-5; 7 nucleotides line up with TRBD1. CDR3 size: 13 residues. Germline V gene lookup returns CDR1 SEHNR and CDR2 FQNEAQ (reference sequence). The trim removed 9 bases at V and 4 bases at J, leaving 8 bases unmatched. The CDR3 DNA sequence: TGTGCCAGTTCGAGGGGGCTCGGAGAGACCCAGTACTTC. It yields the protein CASSRGLGETQYF.

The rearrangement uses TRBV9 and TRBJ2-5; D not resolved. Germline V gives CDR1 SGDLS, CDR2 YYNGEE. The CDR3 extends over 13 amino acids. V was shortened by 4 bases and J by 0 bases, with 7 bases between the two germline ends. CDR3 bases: TGTGCCAGCAGCTCCCCGTACCAAGAGACCCAGTACTTC. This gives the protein CASSSPYQETQYF.

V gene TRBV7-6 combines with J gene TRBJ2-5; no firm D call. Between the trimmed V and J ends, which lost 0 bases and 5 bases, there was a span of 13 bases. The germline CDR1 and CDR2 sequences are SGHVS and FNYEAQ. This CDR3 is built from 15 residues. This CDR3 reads CASSLARSSVETQYF. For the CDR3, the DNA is TGTGCCAGCAGCTTAGCGCGGTCAAGTGTGGAGACCCAGTACTTC. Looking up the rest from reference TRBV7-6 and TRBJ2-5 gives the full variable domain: GAGVSQSPRYKVTKRGQDVALRCDPISGHVSLYWYRQALGQGPEFLTYFNYEAQQDKSGLPNDRFSAERPEGSISTLTIQRTEQRDSAMYRCASSLARSSVETQYFGPGTRLLVL.

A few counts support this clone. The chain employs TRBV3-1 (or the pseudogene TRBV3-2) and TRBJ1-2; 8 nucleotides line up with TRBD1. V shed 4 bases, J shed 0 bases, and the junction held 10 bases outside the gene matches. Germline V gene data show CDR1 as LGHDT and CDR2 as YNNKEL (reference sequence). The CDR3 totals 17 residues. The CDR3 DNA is TGTGCCAGCAGCCTCCGCGGGACAGGCATAGCTAACTATGGCTACACCTTC. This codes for CASSLRGTGIANYGYTF.

This CDR3 reads CASSKPGQGYTEAFF. In nucleotides, the CDR3 is TGTGCCAGCAGCAAACCGGGACAGGGGTATACTGAAGCTTTCTTT. The chain links TRBV5-4 to TRBJ1-1; 10 bases agree with TRBD1. V trimming: 4 bases; J trimming: 5 bases; junction bases outside the gene matches: 8. The CDR3 spans 15 residues. In germline, CDR1 is SGHNT, CDR2 YYREEE (reference sequence).

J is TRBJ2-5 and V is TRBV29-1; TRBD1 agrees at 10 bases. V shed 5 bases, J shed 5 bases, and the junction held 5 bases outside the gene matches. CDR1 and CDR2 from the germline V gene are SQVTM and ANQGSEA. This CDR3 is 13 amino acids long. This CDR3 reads CSVTDRGRETQYF. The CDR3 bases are TGCAGCGTTACAGACAGGGGGCGGGAGACCCAGTACTTC.

CDR3 coding DNA: TGCGCCAGCAGCCAAGTTGGGAGGGCTGGAAACACCATATATTTT. Its translation: CASSQVGRAGNTIYF. This chain connects TRBV4-3 to TRBJ1-3; D is unclear. The CDR3 extends over 15 amino acids. Trimming shortened V by 1 base and J by 2 bases, and 9 bases separated the two germline ends. Germline values: CDR1 LGHNA, CDR2 YSLEER.

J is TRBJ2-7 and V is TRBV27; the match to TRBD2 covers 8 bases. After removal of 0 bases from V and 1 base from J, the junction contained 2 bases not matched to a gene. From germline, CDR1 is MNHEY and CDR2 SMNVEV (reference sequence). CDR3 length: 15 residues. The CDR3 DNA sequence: TGTGCCAGCAGTTTATCACCTAGCGGGTCCTACGAGCAGTACTTC. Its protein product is CASSLSPSGSYEQYF.

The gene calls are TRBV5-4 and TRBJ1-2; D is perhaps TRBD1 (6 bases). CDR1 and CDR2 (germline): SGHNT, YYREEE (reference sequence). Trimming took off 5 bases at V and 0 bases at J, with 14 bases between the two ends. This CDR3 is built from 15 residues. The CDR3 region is CASRIGGGANYGYTF. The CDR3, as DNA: TGTGCCAGCAGAATTGGGGGCGGAGCTAACTATGGCTACACCTTC.

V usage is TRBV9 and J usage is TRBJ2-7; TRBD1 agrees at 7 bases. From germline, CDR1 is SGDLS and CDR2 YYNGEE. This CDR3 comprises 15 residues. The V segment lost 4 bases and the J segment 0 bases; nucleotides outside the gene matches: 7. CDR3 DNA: TGTGCCAGCAGCCAGGGGGAAGGCGACTCCTACGAGCAGTACTTC. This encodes CASSQGEGDSYEQYF. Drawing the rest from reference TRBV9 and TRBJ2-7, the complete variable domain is DSGVTQTPKHLITATGQRVTLRCSPRSGDLSVYWYQQSLDQGLQFLIQYYNGEERAKGNILERFSAQQFPDLHSELNLSSLELGDSALYFCASSQGEGDSYEQYFGPGTRLTVT.

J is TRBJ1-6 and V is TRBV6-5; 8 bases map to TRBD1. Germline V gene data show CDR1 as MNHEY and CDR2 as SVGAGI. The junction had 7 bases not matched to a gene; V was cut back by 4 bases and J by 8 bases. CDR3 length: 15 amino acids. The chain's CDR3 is CASSSDDRGHSPLHF. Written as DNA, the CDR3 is TGTGCCAGCAGTTCCGACGACAGGGGACATTCACCCCTCCACTTT.

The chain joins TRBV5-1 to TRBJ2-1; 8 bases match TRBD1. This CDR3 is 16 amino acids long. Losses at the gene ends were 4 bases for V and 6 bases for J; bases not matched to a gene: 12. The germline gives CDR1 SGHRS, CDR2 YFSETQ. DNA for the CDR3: TGCGCCAGCAGCACCGGGACAGGCGGCGCGCCCAATGAGCAGTTCTTC. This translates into CASSTGTGGAPNEQFF.

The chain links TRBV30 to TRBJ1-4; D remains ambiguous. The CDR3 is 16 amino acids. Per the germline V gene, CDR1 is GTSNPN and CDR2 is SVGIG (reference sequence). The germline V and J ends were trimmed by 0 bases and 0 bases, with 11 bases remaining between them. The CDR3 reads CAWSVLNPPTNEKLFF. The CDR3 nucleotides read TGTGCCTGGAGTGTTCTAAACCCACCAACTAATGAAAAACTGTTTTTT.

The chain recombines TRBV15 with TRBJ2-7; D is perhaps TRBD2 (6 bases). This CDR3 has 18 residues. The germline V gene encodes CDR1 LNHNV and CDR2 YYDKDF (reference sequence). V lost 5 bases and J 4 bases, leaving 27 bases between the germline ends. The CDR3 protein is CATSSTRLGPVSSYEQYF. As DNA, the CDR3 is TGTGCCACCAGCTCGACCCGACTAGGGCCCGTTTCCTCTTACGAGCAGTACTTC.

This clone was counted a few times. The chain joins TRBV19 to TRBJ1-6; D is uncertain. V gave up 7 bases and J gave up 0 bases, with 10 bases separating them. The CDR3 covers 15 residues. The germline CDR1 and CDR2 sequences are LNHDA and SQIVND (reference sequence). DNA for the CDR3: TGTGCCAGTACGTTCGAGAGCTCCTATAATTCACCCCTCCACTTT. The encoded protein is CASTFESSYNSPLHF.

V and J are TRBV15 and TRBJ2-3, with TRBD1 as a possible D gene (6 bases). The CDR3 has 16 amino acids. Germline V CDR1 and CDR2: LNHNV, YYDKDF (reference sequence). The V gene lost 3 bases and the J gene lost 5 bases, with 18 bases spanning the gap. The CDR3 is CATSSPKTGPGDTQYF. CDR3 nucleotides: TGTGCCACCAGCAGTCCCAAGACAGGTCCCGGAGATACGCAGTATTTT.

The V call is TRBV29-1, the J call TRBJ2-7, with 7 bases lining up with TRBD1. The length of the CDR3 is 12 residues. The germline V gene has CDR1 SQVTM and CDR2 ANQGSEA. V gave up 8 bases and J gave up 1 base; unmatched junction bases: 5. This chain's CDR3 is CSFRQGSYEQYF. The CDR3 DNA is TGCAGCTTCCGACAGGGATCCTACGAGCAGTACTTC.

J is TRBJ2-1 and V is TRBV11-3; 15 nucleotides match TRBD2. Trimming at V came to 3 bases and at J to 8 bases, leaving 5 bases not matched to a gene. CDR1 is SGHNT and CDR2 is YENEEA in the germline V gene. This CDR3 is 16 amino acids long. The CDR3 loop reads CASSFGLAGGPYEQFF. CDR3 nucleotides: TGTGCCAGCAGCTTCGGACTAGCGGGGGGGCCGTATGAGCAGTTCTTC. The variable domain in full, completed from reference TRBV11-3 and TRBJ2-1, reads EAGVVQSPRYKIIEKKQPVAFWCNPISGHNTLYWYLQNLGQGPELLIRYENEEAVDDSQLPKDRFSAERLKGVDSTLKIQPAELGDSAVYLCASSFGLAGGPYEQFFGPGTRLTVL.

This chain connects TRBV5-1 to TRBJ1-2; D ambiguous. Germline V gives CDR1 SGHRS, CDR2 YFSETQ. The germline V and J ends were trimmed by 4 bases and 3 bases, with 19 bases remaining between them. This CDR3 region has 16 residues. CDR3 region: CASSPGVTGGHYGYTF. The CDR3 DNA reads TGCGCCAGCAGCCCCGGGGTCACGGGAGGTCACTATGGCTACACCTTC. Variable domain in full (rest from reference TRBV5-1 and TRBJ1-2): KAGVTQTPRYLIKTRGQQVTLSCSPISGHRSVSWYQQTPGQGLQFLFEYFSETQRNKGNFPGRFSGRQFSNSRSEMNVSTLELGDSALYLCASSPGVTGGHYGYTFGSGTRLTVV.